Sequencing of this TCR beta chain was carried out in a study of T-cell reconstitution after alpha-beta-depleted transplantation in children. Notes on the study in general: Diversity and T-cell counts at one year after transplant derived mostly from new T cells.

A remark on this clonotype: Its target is unknown.

A TCRbeta library incorporating unique molecular identifiers was prepared. MiXCR, run by TCRdb on the PCR reads, gives a single entry per CDR3 protein. The data show 90,000 to 100,000 distinct CDR3 sequences, with around 22% seen just once and 20% to 25% held by the top ten. CDR1 and CDR2 (germline): MRHNA, SNTAGT. The CDR3 covers 14 residues. Trimming stripped 2 bases from V and 8 bases from J, with 13 bases between. The chain has TRBV6-4 and TRBJ2-1, with D possibly being TRBD1 (7 bases). The sequencing here drew on PBMCs, taken before TCRalphabeta/CD19-depleted stem cell transplant. The TCR sequence derives from a boy between 2 and 10 years old with acute lymphoblastic leukemia, due to receive a stem cell transplant. CDR3 in amino acids: CASSDKEGADEQFF. CDR3 nucleotide sequence: TGTGCCAGCAGTGACAAGGAGGGGGCCGATGAGCAGTTCTTC.